The rows below give T cell receptor beta chains drawn from one sample of a study of Ad26.COV2.S vaccination and SARS-CoV-2 variants. The method was immunoSEQ multiplex PCR; TCRdb's version includes in-frame clones alone and lacks a portion of them. The table includes approximately 350,000 clones, 83% detected once. The material was peripheral blood, obtained in a trial of Ad26.COV2.S vaccine versus placebo. These receptors all stem from a person aged 18-65 years who received the Ad26.COV2.S COVID-19 vaccine or a placebo. Each CDR3 is given with its conserved first and last residue. Fields, in order: V gene, CDR3 length, J gene, clone size, D gene, CDR3 DNA, CDR3 protein. The D gene is left open where the match is weak. A clone size is listed for some rows: how often the clone was seen (once, few, many), or a class if it is expanded.

V gene: TRBV2
CDR3 length: 18
J gene: TRBJ1-3
clone size: -
D gene: -
CDR3 DNA: TGTGCCAGCGGAGGACGGATTGTAGAGACCAAAACTGGAAACACCATATATTTT
CDR3 protein: CASGGRIVETKTGNTIYF

V gene: TRBV30
CDR3 length: 14
J gene: TRBJ1-2
clone size: once
D gene: -
CDR3 DNA: TGTGCCTGGTCCCCCGTGGCGATCAACGGTGGCTACACCTTC
CDR3 protein: CAWSPVAINGGYTF

V gene: TRBV4-1
CDR3 length: 15
J gene: TRBJ2-1
clone size: few
D gene: TRBD2
CDR3 DNA: TGCGCCAGCGGCAGACTAGCGGGAACCAACAATGAGCAGTTCTTC
CDR3 protein: CASGRLAGTNNEQFF

V gene: TRBV19
CDR3 length: 13
J gene: TRBJ2-5
clone size: -
D gene: -
CDR3 DNA: TGTGCCAGTAGTATACTAATCCAAGAGACCCAGTACTTC
CDR3 protein: CASSILIQETQYF

V gene: TRBV6-5
CDR3 length: 15
J gene: TRBJ2-7
clone size: -
D gene: -
CDR3 DNA: TGTGCCAGCAGTCAGAAGTCAGGAACCCCTTGGGAGCAGTACTTC
CDR3 protein: CASSQKSGTPWEQYF

V gene: TRBV9
CDR3 length: 16
J gene: TRBJ2-2
clone size: -
D gene: TRBD1
CDR3 DNA: TGTGCCAGCAGCACCAGGGGGCGCGTCTACACCGGGGAGCTGTTTTTT
CDR3 protein: CASSTRGRVYTGELFF

V gene: TRBV9
CDR3 length: 15
J gene: TRBJ2-2
clone size: -
D gene: -
CDR3 DNA: TGTGCCAGCAACCTGGGGACGGTGGGCACCGGGGAGCTGTTTTTT
CDR3 protein: CASNLGTVGTGELFF

V gene: TRBV27
CDR3 length: 14
J gene: TRBJ2-1
clone size: -
D gene: TRBD1
CDR3 DNA: TGTGCCAGCAGTAGACAGGGAAAGGGCAATGAGCAGTTCTTC
CDR3 protein: CASSRQGKGNEQFF

V gene: TRBV5-1
CDR3 length: 14
J gene: TRBJ1-1
clone size: -
D gene: -
CDR3 DNA: TGCGCCAGCAGCGCTAAAGAGGGATACACTGAAGCTTTCTTT
CDR3 protein: CASSAKEGYTEAFF

V gene: TRBV5-1
CDR3 length: 15
J gene: TRBJ2-6
clone size: once
D gene: -
CDR3 DNA: TGCGCCAGCAGCTTGGGGGGCGGAGGGGCCAACGTCCTGACTTTC
CDR3 protein: CASSLGGGGANVLTF

V gene: TRBV9
CDR3 length: 14
J gene: TRBJ2-1
clone size: -
D gene: -
CDR3 DNA: TGTGCCAGCACCAAATCTTACCCGGGAAATGAGCAGTTCTTC
CDR3 protein: CASTKSYPGNEQFF

V gene: TRBV25-1
CDR3 length: 15
J gene: TRBJ1-3
clone size: -
D gene: -
CDR3 DNA: TGTGCCAGCAGTGAATACAGGGGCTCTGGAAACACCATATATTTT
CDR3 protein: CASSEYRGSGNTIYF

V gene: TRBV11-3
CDR3 length: 14
J gene: TRBJ2-1
clone size: -
D gene: TRBD1
CDR3 DNA: TGTGCCAGCAGCTTAGGGGACAGACGTAATGAGCAGTTCTTC
CDR3 protein: CASSLGDRRNEQFF

V gene: TRBV5-1
CDR3 length: 10
J gene: TRBJ1-6
clone size: -
D gene: -
CDR3 DNA: TGCGCCAGCAGCTTGGAGGACTCCGAATTT
CDR3 protein: CASSLEDSEF

V gene: TRBV19
CDR3 length: 14
J gene: TRBJ1-2
clone size: -
D gene: TRBD1
CDR3 DNA: TGTGCCAGCCTAAATCCGGGACAGGCCTATGGCTACACCTTC
CDR3 protein: CASLNPGQAYGYTF

V gene: TRBV7-2
CDR3 length: 16
J gene: TRBJ2-1
clone size: -
D gene: -
CDR3 DNA: TGTGCCAGCGGTGTTAGCGGAACCATCATGTACAATGAGCAGTTCTTC
CDR3 protein: CASGVSGTIMYNEQFF

V gene: TRBV7-9
CDR3 length: 14
J gene: TRBJ2-5
clone size: -
D gene: -
CDR3 DNA: TGTGCCAGCAACTATATGGCGGGAAAAGAGACCCAGTACTTC
CDR3 protein: CASNYMAGKETQYF

V gene: TRBV4-1
CDR3 length: 13
J gene: TRBJ2-1
clone size: -
D gene: TRBD2
CDR3 DNA: TGCGCCAGCAGCCCCTGGCAGCGGGAGTGGAAGTTCTTC
CDR3 protein: CASSPWQREWKFF

V gene: TRBV4-1
CDR3 length: 16
J gene: TRBJ2-3
clone size: once
D gene: -
CDR3 DNA: TGCGCCAGCAGCCCCAAAGTCAGGAGGGTCACAGATACGCAGTATTTT
CDR3 protein: CASSPKVRRVTDTQYF